Listed below are T cell receptor beta chains from one sample, sequenced in a study of control samples from healthy donors and cancer patients. TCRdb's table, derived via immunoSEQ multiplex PCR, lists solely in-frame clones and lacks some. The table records about 140,000 clones, around 94% of them present only once. What was sequenced was blood. The source of these receptors is a man aged 35 to 55 in good health. CDR3s leave out the opening cysteine and the closing phenylalanine or tryptophan. Only some rows state a clone size, as once, few, many or a class for expanded clones.

clone_size: NA; v_call: TRBV5-5; j_call: TRBJ1-2; cdr3_aa: ASSPIQGKSYGYT
clone_size: few; v_call: TRBV2; j_call: TRBJ1-2; cdr3_aa: ASSEWDRVF
clone_size: NA; v_call: TRBV28; j_call: TRBJ2-5; cdr3_aa: ASSFSTDRGREKRAETQY
clone_size: NA; v_call: TRBV28; j_call: TRBJ1-1; cdr3_aa: ASSPPDRMAEAF
clone_size: NA; v_call: TRBV12-3/TRBV12-4; j_call: TRBJ1-1; cdr3_aa: ASSHPTGEAF
clone_size: few; v_call: TRBV18; j_call: TRBJ1-2; cdr3_aa: ASSPTPSPDYGYT
clone_size: NA; v_call: TRBV2; j_call: TRBJ1-4; cdr3_aa: ASSADRGLGEKLF
clone_size: NA; v_call: TRBV5-6; j_call: TRBJ2-1; cdr3_aa: ASSLAGAEQF
clone_size: NA; v_call: TRBV11-2; j_call: TRBJ1-1; cdr3_aa: ASSPRDSMNTEAF
clone_size: NA; v_call: TRBV3-1/TRBV3-2; j_call: TRBJ1-2; cdr3_aa: ASSHEIDYGYT
clone_size: NA; v_call: TRBV5-6; j_call: TRBJ1-2; cdr3_aa: ASSLVGVETNYGYT
clone_size: NA; v_call: TRBV7-8; j_call: TRBJ1-6; cdr3_aa: ASSAPETSYNSPLH
clone_size: NA; v_call: TRBV5-1; j_call: TRBJ2-7; cdr3_aa: ASSLTLGREQY
clone_size: NA; v_call: TRBV18; j_call: TRBJ1-5; cdr3_aa: ASSVRGGDQPQH
clone_size: NA; v_call: TRBV29-1; j_call: TRBJ2-1; cdr3_aa: SVLTGGNEQF
clone_size: NA; v_call: TRBV6-5; j_call: TRBJ2-1; cdr3_aa: ASSWTGGNEQF
clone_size: NA; v_call: TRBV9; j_call: TRBJ1-6; cdr3_aa: ASSSGTGSFIGVSPLH
clone_size: NA; v_call: TRBV4-3; j_call: TRBJ2-1; cdr3_aa: ASSLRSTSGVPEQF
clone_size: NA; v_call: TRBV27; j_call: TRBJ1-6; cdr3_aa: ASSLGTAYNSPLH
clone_size: NA; v_call: TRBV7-9; j_call: TRBJ2-3; cdr3_aa: ASSSSGGRADTQY
clone_size: NA; v_call: TRBV12-3/TRBV12-4; j_call: TRBJ1-2; cdr3_aa: ASSPGQQRGYT
clone_size: NA; v_call: TRBV10-3; j_call: TRBJ1-2; cdr3_aa: AISDWGAGGYT
clone_size: once; v_call: TRBV2; j_call: TRBJ2-7; cdr3_aa: ATWTSGSYEQY
clone_size: NA; v_call: TRBV14; j_call: TRBJ2-1; cdr3_aa: ASSQDFGAEQF
clone_size: NA; v_call: TRBV6-5; j_call: TRBJ1-3; cdr3_aa: ASVGPSSGNTIY
clone_size: NA; v_call: TRBV18; j_call: TRBJ1-3; cdr3_aa: ASSGGTANSGNTIY
clone_size: NA; v_call: TRBV20-1; j_call: TRBJ2-7; cdr3_aa: SASAGAYEQY
clone_size: NA; v_call: TRBV2; j_call: TRBJ2-2; cdr3_aa: ASSSETGANTGELF
clone_size: NA; v_call: TRBV5-1; j_call: TRBJ2-2; cdr3_aa: ASSARGPANTGELF
clone_size: NA; v_call: TRBV27; j_call: TRBJ1-5; cdr3_aa: ASRGMGGGSQPQH
clone_size: NA; v_call: TRBV6-6; j_call: TRBJ2-7; cdr3_aa: ASSSVSYEQY
clone_size: once; v_call: TRBV5-6; j_call: TRBJ1-2; cdr3_aa: ASSTRTGGATPLNYGYT
clone_size: NA; v_call: TRBV5-1; j_call: TRBJ2-5; cdr3_aa: ASSLAAGGARETQY
clone_size: NA; v_call: TRBV5-1; j_call: TRBJ2-7; cdr3_aa: ASSLASYEQY
clone_size: NA; v_call: TRBV5-1; j_call: TRBJ1-1; cdr3_aa: ASSQSGITEAF
clone_size: NA; v_call: TRBV5-8; j_call: TRBJ2-7; cdr3_aa: ASSLRGQFYEQY
clone_size: NA; v_call: TRBV11-2; j_call: TRBJ2-1; cdr3_aa: ASSPYDRANEQF
clone_size: NA; v_call: TRBV10-3; j_call: TRBJ1-2; cdr3_aa: ATRQGIEYGYT
clone_size: NA; v_call: TRBV18; j_call: TRBJ1-5; cdr3_aa: ASSPLIEQPQH
clone_size: once; v_call: TRBV28; j_call: TRBJ2-1; cdr3_aa: ASSPTGVISYNEQF
clone_size: NA; v_call: TRBV5-1; j_call: TRBJ2-1; cdr3_aa: ASSLTPGPPNEQF
clone_size: NA; v_call: TRBV12-5; j_call: TRBJ2-3; cdr3_aa: ASGPGQGGADTQY
clone_size: NA; v_call: TRBV9; j_call: TRBJ1-2; cdr3_aa: ASSVAQERDYGYT
clone_size: NA; v_call: TRBV18; j_call: TRBJ2-7; cdr3_aa: ASSSAGSRAYEQY
clone_size: NA; v_call: TRBV5-1; j_call: TRBJ1-2; cdr3_aa: ASREVTDYGYT
clone_size: NA; v_call: TRBV27; j_call: TRBJ1-4; cdr3_aa: ASSLSASPSNEKLF
clone_size: NA; v_call: TRBV18; j_call: TRBJ1-1; cdr3_aa: ASSPRTNMNTEAF
clone_size: few; v_call: TRBV4-2; j_call: TRBJ1-5; cdr3_aa: ASKQGGLRDLSNQPQH
clone_size: NA; v_call: TRBV12-3/TRBV12-4; j_call: TRBJ2-7; cdr3_aa: ASSSLGYEQY
clone_size: once; v_call: TRBV18; j_call: TRBJ1-1; cdr3_aa: ASSPFTNIGTEAF
clone_size: NA; v_call: TRBV5-1; j_call: TRBJ1-3; cdr3_aa: ASTQGQSYSGNTIY
clone_size: NA; v_call: TRBV5-1; j_call: TRBJ2-3; cdr3_aa: ASSLGLQYAQY
clone_size: NA; v_call: TRBV9; j_call: TRBJ2-5; cdr3_aa: ASSAGRRVQETQY
clone_size: NA; v_call: TRBV5-1; j_call: TRBJ2-5; cdr3_aa: ASSLTAGVYQETQY
clone_size: once; v_call: TRBV6-4; j_call: TRBJ2-2; cdr3_aa: ASSAQTGSNTGELF
clone_size: NA; v_call: TRBV7-9; j_call: TRBJ2-7; cdr3_aa: ASSLGTSGSEQY